Shown below are 29 T cell receptor beta chains from a single sample sequenced in a study of OX40 agonist ivuxolimab in advanced cancers. Clones were sequenced by immunoSEQ multiplex PCR, and TCRdb holds only the in-frame ones, with some missing. The sample contains some 42,000 clones, 87% of which appear only once. The specimen was CD4+ or CD8+ T cells sorted from blood, collected in a trial of the OX40 agonist ivuxolimab. The source of these receptors is an adult with an advanced solid tumor such as melanoma, head and neck, liver or kidney cancer.

The chain is built from TRBV12-5 and TRBJ2-7; a possible D gene is TRBD2 (6 bases). The CDR3 has 16 amino acids. Germline values: CDR1 LGHNT, CDR2 FRNRAP. The V gene lost 2 bases and the J gene lost 3 bases, with 17 bases spanning the gap. CDR3 nucleotides: TGTGCTAGTGGTTTGTACCGGGACTTCGGTTACTACGAGCAGTACTTC. This translates into CASGLYRDFGYYEQYF.

The chain employs TRBV19 and TRBJ1-1; TRBD1 matches 10 bases. The CDR3 spans 17 residues. Losses at the gene ends were 10 bases for V and 1 base for J; bases not matched to a gene: 15. Per the germline V gene, CDR1 is LNHDA and CDR2 is SQIVND (reference sequence). The CDR3 nucleotides are TGTGCCACGAATAAAAGGGCGGGACAGGGGTCGAACACTGAAGCTTTCTTT. Protein product: CATNKRAGQGSNTEAFF.

This clone occurred once. The rearrangement links TRBV5-8 to TRBJ2-3, with D unresolved. This CDR3 contains 14 residues. Germline assignment: CDR1 SGHTS and CDR2 YDEGEE. Trimming left V 4 bases short and J 0 bases short, with 9 bases between. CDR3 sequence reads: CASSPFGSTDTQYF. CDR3 nucleotide sequence: TGTGCCAGCAGCCCGTTTGGGAGCACAGATACGCAGTATTTT.

The chain uses TRBV19 and TRBJ2-3; 8 bases agree with TRBD2. Unmatched junction bases numbered 4, after V lost 8 bases and J lost 0 bases. Germline-derived CDR1 and CDR2 are LNHDA and SQIVND (reference sequence). The CDR3 totals 14 residues. The CDR3 here is CASGGLGSTDTQYF. The CDR3 DNA reads TGTGCCAGTGGGGGACTAGGTAGCACAGATACGCAGTATTTT.

This sequence joins TRBV30 and TRBJ2-5, with D uncertain. CDR3 length: 13 residues. The V end lost 3 bases, the J end lost 4 bases, and 12 bases lay between the germline ends. The germline gives CDR1 GTSNPN, CDR2 SVGIG (reference sequence). CDR3 region: CAWSLPAGETQYF. Written as DNA, the CDR3 is TGTGCCTGGAGCCTACCGGCCGGAGAGACCCAGTACTTC.

V usage is TRBV7-9 and J usage is TRBJ2-1, with 12 bases fitting TRBD1. There are 18 residues in the CDR3. The germline V gene encodes CDR1 SEHNR and CDR2 FQNEAQ (reference sequence). The V gene end was trimmed by 0 bases and the J gene end by 1 base; junction bases not matched to a gene: 4. The CDR3 protein is CASSLAPGQGASYNEQFF. DNA for the CDR3: TGTGCCAGCAGCTTAGCACCGGGACAGGGGGCTTCCTACAATGAGCAGTTCTTC.

The chain joins TRBV7-3 to TRBJ2-7; 8 bases fit TRBD2. This CDR3 has 14 amino acids. After removal of 1 base from V and 2 bases from J, the junction contained 1 base not matched to a gene. Per the germline V gene, CDR1 is SGHTA and CDR2 is FQGTGA. CDR3 in amino acids: CASSLMGLAYEQYF. As DNA, the CDR3 is TGTGCCAGCAGCTTAATGGGACTAGCCTACGAGCAGTACTTC.

The V and J genes are TRBV7-8 and TRBJ2-1; 8 nucleotides match TRBD2. Germline assignment: CDR1 SGHVS and CDR2 FQNEAQ. V trimming: 5 bases; J trimming: 15 bases; junction bases outside the gene matches: 18. This CDR3 has 15 residues. Here the CDR3 reads CASSRPGLDTSLGFF. CDR3 in DNA: TGTGCCAGCAGCCGGCCGGGACTAGACACCTCCTTGGGGTTCTTC.

V and J are TRBV7-9 and TRBJ2-3; D is ambiguous. This CDR3 contains 15 residues. V was pared by 5 bases and J by 0 bases, with 12 bases between. Germline lookup yields CDR1 SEHNR and CDR2 FQNEAQ (reference sequence). CDR3 amino acids: CASSPTPTSTDTQYF. The CDR3 nucleotides read TGTGCCAGCAGCCCCACTCCAACTAGCACAGATACGCAGTATTTT.

The CDR3 DNA sequence: TGTGCCTGGAGTATACAGGGGAATCAGCCCCAGCATTTT. It specifies CAWSIQGNQPQHF. The chain links TRBV30 to TRBJ1-5; 7 bases align to TRBD1. Per the germline V gene, CDR1 is GTSNPN and CDR2 is SVGIG (reference sequence). The CDR3 sequence is 13 residues long. V lost 2 bases, J lost 4 bases, and 2 bases stayed unmatched.

This chain connects TRBV11-2 to TRBJ2-5; TRBD2 is a possible D gene (6 bases). Trimming stripped 3 bases from V and 11 bases from J, with 13 bases between. Germline CDR1 SGHAT, CDR2 FQNNGV. There are 12 residues in the CDR3. CDR3 DNA: TGTGCCAGCAGCTTCGACTCGGGGGAGCAGTACTTC. This gives the protein CASSFDSGEQYF.

The rearrangement joins TRBV11-2 to TRBJ2-5; 8 bases line up with TRBD2. After removal of 4 bases from V and 3 bases from J, the junction contained 4 bases not matched to a gene. Germline CDR1 SGHAT, CDR2 FQNNGV. CDR3 length: 14 amino acids. In DNA form, the CDR3 reads TGTGCCAGCAGCTCGGGACTAGTGAAAGAGACCCAGTACTTC. Residues: CASSSGLVKETQYF.

This chain uses TRBV7-9 with TRBJ1-3; TRBD1 aligns across 7 bases. V dropped 4 bases and J dropped 0; count of bases not matched to a gene: 6. The CDR3 totals 16 residues. From germline, CDR1 is SEHNR and CDR2 FQNEAQ (reference sequence). CDR3 sequence (DNA): TGTGCCAGCAGCTCCCACCGGGACAGCTCTGGAAACACCATATATTTT. It specifies CASSSHRDSSGNTIYF.

The chain joins TRBV7-2 to TRBJ2-1; TRBD2 matches 7 bases. The CDR3 is 15 amino acids. The germline V gene encodes CDR1 SGHTA and CDR2 FQGNSA. V gave up 5 bases and J gave up 2 bases; unmatched junction bases: 6. CDR3 sequence reads: CASSETSYTYNEQFF. The CDR3 DNA reads as TGTGCCAGCAGCGAGACTAGCTACACCTACAATGAGCAGTTCTTC.

The chain has TRBV19 and TRBJ2-7; TRBD1 aligns across 9 bases. The V and J ends lost 4 bases and 6 bases, in that order; junction bases with no gene match: 7. This CDR3 comprises 14 residues. Germline V gene sequence: CDR1 LNHDA, CDR2 SQIVND (reference sequence). The CDR3 bases are TGTGCCAGTAGTACCGGACAGGGGTGGGCCGAGCAGTACTTC. Translated: CASSTGQGWAEQYF.

This CDR3 reads CASSIRGSEQYF. The CDR3 nucleotides are TGTGCCAGTAGTATCAGGGGCAGCGAGCAGTACTTC. V usage is TRBV19 and J usage is TRBJ2-7; weak D call: TRBD1 (6 bases). Germline V gene lookup returns CDR1 LNHDA and CDR2 SQIVND (reference sequence). The germline V and J ends were trimmed by 3 bases and 6 bases, with 9 bases remaining between them. CDR3 size: 12 residues.

The chain has TRBV6-5 and TRBJ2-5; 8 bases are a match to TRBD1. CDR3 length: 16 amino acids. After removal of 4 bases from V and 5 bases from J, the junction contained 12 bases not matched to a gene. Germline V gene data show CDR1 as MNHEY and CDR2 as SVGAGI. CDR3 nucleotides: TGTGCCAGCAGTTCCGGACAGGGAGGAAAGGATGAGACCCAGTACTTC. It codes for CASSSGQGGKDETQYF.

The chain recombines TRBV28 with TRBJ1-6; weak D call: TRBD1 (6 bases). In germline, CDR1 is MDHEN, CDR2 SYDVKM. This CDR3 spans 14 amino acids. Trimming took 7 bases from V and 9 from J, leaving 16 bases between them. The chain's CDR3 is CASKGGRGLSPLHF. The CDR3 DNA is TGTGCCAGCAAGGGGGGGCGGGGGCTTTCACCCCTCCACTTT.

This chain links TRBV27 with TRBJ1-2; tentatively, D is TRBD1 (5 bases). Trimming shortened V by 6 bases and J by 7 bases, and 15 bases separated the two germline ends. The CDR3 sequence is 13 residues long. Germline CDR1 reads MNHEY; CDR2 reads SMNVEV (reference sequence). In DNA, the CDR3 is TGTGCCAGCAGGTCTACCAGGGACGGTGGCTACACCTTC. It yields the protein CASRSTRDGGYTF.

The genes are TRBV14 and TRBJ2-1; 16 bases are a match to TRBD2. Germline assignment: CDR1 SGHDN and CDR2 FVKESK. Trimming removed 4 bases from V and 5 bases from J; junction bases left unmatched: 5. The CDR3 loop spans 17 amino acids. CDR3 protein: CASSPGLAGGPDNEQFF. Written as DNA, the CDR3 is TGTGCCAGCAGCCCGGGACTAGCGGGAGGGCCGGACAATGAGCAGTTCTTC.

The V call is TRBV23-1, the J call TRBJ1-5; D is ambiguous. TRBV23-1 is given ORF status, its function remaining uncertain. V lost 4 bases, J lost 5 bases, and 12 bases lay in between. The CDR3 has 14 residues. The CDR3 protein is CASSLGGRDQPQHF. The CDR3 DNA follows: TGCGCCAGCAGTCTTGGCGGCAGAGATCAGCCCCAGCATTTT.

The chain is built from TRBV5-1 and TRBJ2-7, with TRBD2 matching over 13 bases. Trimming took 3 bases from V and 7 from J; bases not matched to a gene: 7. The germline CDR1 and CDR2 sequences are SGHRS and YFSETQ. The CDR3 totals 15 residues. This chain's CDR3 is CASSSTSGRAKEQYF. CDR3 DNA sequence: TGCGCCAGCAGCTCCACTAGCGGGAGGGCTAAAGAGCAGTACTTC.

This clone was picked up one time. This chain joins TRBV7-3 and TRBJ2-3; 10 bases map to TRBD2. CDR3 length: 16 residues. The germline gives CDR1 SGHTA, CDR2 FQGTGA. The junction had 3 bases not matched to a gene; V was cut back by 2 bases and J by 1 base. The CDR3 spells CASSLGSGGRTDTQYF. DNA of the CDR3: TGTGCCAGCAGCTTAGGTAGCGGGGGGCGCACAGATACGCAGTATTTT. The variable domain in full, completed from reference TRBV7-3 and TRBJ2-3, reads GAGVSQTPSNKVTEKGKYVELRCDPISGHTALYWYRQSLGQGPEFLIYFQGTGAADDSGLPNDRFFAVRPEGSVSTLKIQRTERGDSAVYLCASSLGSGGRTDTQYFGPGTRLTVL.

This chain uses TRBV5-5 with TRBJ1-2; weak D call: TRBD1 (5 bases). V lost 4 bases, J lost 6 bases, and 19 bases lay in between. Germline V CDR1 and CDR2: SGHKS, YYEKEE (reference sequence). The CDR3 has 15 amino acids. The CDR3 region is CASSPPSLGENGYTF. CDR3 sequence (DNA): TGTGCCAGCAGCCCCCCTAGTCTGGGGGAAAATGGCTACACCTTC.

The chain has TRBV5-1 and TRBJ2-1, with 13 bases that match TRBD2. The CDR3 totals 16 residues. Losses at the gene ends were 4 bases for V and 6 bases for J; bases not matched to a gene: 7. Germline CDR1 SGHRS, CDR2 YFSETQ. The CDR3 spells CASSPKTSGRANEQFF. CDR3 bases: TGCGCCAGCAGCCCCAAAACTAGCGGGAGGGCCAATGAGCAGTTCTTC.

The rearrangement joins TRBV5-4 to TRBJ2-3; D gene unclear. The germline V gene encodes CDR1 SGHNT and CDR2 YYREEE (reference sequence). V dropped 5 bases and J dropped 2 bases, with 9 bases sitting between them. The CDR3 consists of 13 residues. This CDR3 reads CASSSEITDTQYF. The CDR3 nucleotides read TGTGCCAGCAGTTCGGAAATCACAGATACGCAGTATTTT.

The chain's CDR3 is CASSSIRGGTQYF. The CDR3 coding sequence is TGTGCCAGCAGTTCGATCAGGGGTGGGACGCAGTATTTT. The chain links TRBV6-6 to TRBJ2-3; possibly TRBD1 for D (6 bases). Trimming took 4 bases from V and 9 from J, leaving 14 bases between them. The germline gives CDR1 MNHNY, CDR2 SVGAGI (reference sequence). The CDR3 extends over 13 amino acids.

This clone was detected once. The chain uses TRBV10-3 and TRBJ1-4; D gene uncertain. Trimming took off 3 bases at V and 10 bases at J, with 21 bases between the two ends. The germline V gene encodes CDR1 ENHRY and CDR2 SYGVKD. The CDR3 is made up of 16 amino acids. CDR3 nucleotides: TGTGCCATCAGTGATCCCGAAGGTGAGATGTCTGGAAAACTGTTTTTT. Encoded protein: CAISDPEGEMSGKLFF.

The chain couples TRBV6-1 to TRBJ2-5; perhaps TRBD2 as D (5 bases). Germline V gives CDR1 MNHNS, CDR2 SASEGT. Trimming left V 2 bases short and J 4 bases short, with 14 bases between. The CDR3 spans 15 residues. For the CDR3, the DNA is TGTGCCAGCAGTGAAACGGAGGACTTTCCAGAGACCCAGTACTTC. Amino acid sequence: CASSETEDFPETQYF.